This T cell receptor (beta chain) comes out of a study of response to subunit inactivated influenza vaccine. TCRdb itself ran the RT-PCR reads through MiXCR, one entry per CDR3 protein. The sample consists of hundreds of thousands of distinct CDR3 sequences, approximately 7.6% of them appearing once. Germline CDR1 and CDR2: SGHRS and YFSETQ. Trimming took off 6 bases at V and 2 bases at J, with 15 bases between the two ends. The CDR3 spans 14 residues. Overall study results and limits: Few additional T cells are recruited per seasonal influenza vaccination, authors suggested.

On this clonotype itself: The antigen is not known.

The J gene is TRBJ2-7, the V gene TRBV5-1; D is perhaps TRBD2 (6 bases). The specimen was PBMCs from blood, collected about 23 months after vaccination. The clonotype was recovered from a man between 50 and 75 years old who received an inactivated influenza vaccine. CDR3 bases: TGCGCCAGCATTAAGGGTCCGGGGGCCTACGAGCAGTACTTC. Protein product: CASIKGPGAYEQYF.